This T cell receptor (beta chain) was profiled in a study of CD8+ T cells in alopecia areata. As for treatment: oral pan-JAK inhibitor, 5-10 mg twice daily. Those with alopecia areata gave lesional scalp punch biopsies and peripheral blood. Following extraction, RNA underwent reverse transcription to cDNA, which served as the sequencing template. This table comes from immunoSEQ multiplex PCR, and its TCRdb copy is limited to in-frame clones, with some not included. This sample has fewer than 250,000 clones, with around 56% found just once. The V segment lost 1 base and the J segment 7 bases; nucleotides outside the gene matches: 5. The CDR3 totals 16 residues. CDR1 is LGHNA and CDR2 is YNFKEQ in the germline V gene.

J is TRBJ1-4 and V is TRBV4-2; 11 nucleotides line up with TRBD1. Sequenced material: CD4+ T cells sorted from blood, taken at week 4, from a patient treated with tofacitinib. This TCR came from a human donor with alopecia areata. For the CDR3, the DNA is TGTGCCAGCAGCCAAGGGGACAGGGGGGAAGGTGAAAAACTGTTTTTT. Residues: CASSQGDRGEGEKLFF.